This paragraph reports one T cell receptor beta chain. A much larger clone differs from this one at a single base, so this may be a read error. This CDR3 spans 14 amino acids. Trimming removed 0 bases from V and 2 bases from J, with 9 bases in between. Germline CDR1 reads GTSNPN; CDR2 reads SVGIG (reference sequence). RNA was extracted from bulk tissue without any cell sorting. Between August and November 2014, newly diagnosed, chemotherapy-naive lung cancer patients underwent thoracic surgery in China. Three rounds of nested PCR, following a modified ARM-PCR protocol, produced the TCRbeta library. TCRdb reanalysed the multiplex PCR reads using MiXCR and keeps one entry per CDR3 protein. The profile shows around 71,000 distinct CDR3 sequences, approximately 72% of them singletons. The data originate from a study of tumor and adjacent non-tumor tissue in lung cancer. At the level of the study: The cohort had about twelve adenocarcinoma, a couple of squamous cell and 1 small cell patients. On average, productive TCRbeta reads reached 4 million to 4.5 million per sample.

The chain uses TRBV30 and TRBJ2-3, with no clear D. This TCR came from a woman between 35 and 50 years old with non-small cell lung cancer. The sequenced sample consisted of lung tumor tissue. In DNA, the CDR3 is TGTGCCTGGAGTGTTTGGGGAATCACAGATACGCAGTATTTT. Amino acids: CAWSVWGITDTQYF.